This T cell receptor (beta chain) was sequenced for a study of T cell repertoires in cytomegalovirus infection. Each CDR3 protein gets one entry after TCRdb re-called the reads with MiXCR. The data hold roughly 990,000 distinct CDR3 sequences, with 25% to 40% observed a single time. Of note for this clonotype: Its target is unknown.

V lost 11 bases and J lost 8, with 16 bases in between. Germline lookup yields CDR1 LNHNV and CDR2 YYDKDF (reference sequence). The CDR3 is 12 residues long. The specimen was cultured CD8+ T cells from PBMCs, collected from culture after CMV antigen stimulation. The sequence derives from a human donor in good health (CMV status not recorded). Some clones in this sample may be carry-over from other donors' samples. This rearrangement joins TRBV15 to TRBJ1-5; the D gene is possibly TRBD1 (6 bases). In DNA form, the CDR3 reads TGTGCCGTCGCAGGGTCAGGGGAGCCCCAGCATTTT. Translation gives CAVAGSGEPQHF.